The clone carrying this TCR beta chain was observed a few times. Its antigen is unidentified. The data originate from a study of CD8 T cells in ankylosing spondylitis. Broader study findings: Those disease-linked clones were CD8+; they were also relatively rare in peripheral blood. A TCR beta motif of eight or nine highly homologous variants seemed to mark ankylosing spondylitis blood.

TCRdb called the 5' RACE reads again in MiXCR, with one record for every CDR3 protein. In the table there are about 330,000 distinct CDR3 sequences, roughly 8% of which are singletons. The V and J ends lost 8 bases and 6 bases respectively, with 13 bases between them. CDR3 length: 13 amino acids. This TCR was recovered from a male donor with ankylosing spondylitis. This chain joins TRBV12-3 or TRBV12-4 and TRBJ2-2; no definite D call. The sequenced sample was blood, either unsorted or a sorted T cell fraction (not recorded which). This chain's CDR3 is CASHRWRAGELFF. The CDR3 DNA reads as TGTGCCAGCCACCGGTGGCGTGCCGGGGAGCTGTTTTTT.